These 17 T cell receptor beta chains share one sample of origin, sequenced in a study of T-cell reconstitution after alpha-beta-depleted transplantation in children. Unique molecular identifiers tagged the TCRbeta library. Each CDR3 protein is one row after TCRdb ran MiXCR on the PCR reads. The sample yields fewer than 550,000 distinct CDR3 sequences, roughly 10% seen once. The material sequenced was PBMCs, mostly from graft donor cells, taken 180 days after TCRalphabeta/CD19-depleted stem cell transplant. Every receptor here comes from a female patient aged 2-15 years who had a stem cell transplant for aplastic anemia, so the T cells may come from the graft donor.

This clonotype was observed a handful of times. The chain has TRBV7-2 and TRBJ2-7; a possible D gene is TRBD2 (6 bases). Trimming took off 1 base at V and 3 bases at J, with 10 bases between the two ends. The germline CDR1 and CDR2 sequences are SGHTA and FQGNSA. The CDR3 is 14 residues long. The CDR3 nucleotides read TGTGCCAGCAGCTTAGGCCCCGGGGGCTACGAGCAGTACTTC. This sequence encodes CASSLGPGGYEQYF.

The V and J genes are TRBV5-6 and TRBJ1-1; tentative D call: TRBD1 (5 bases). V gave up 3 bases and J gave up 10 bases, with 13 bases separating them. Per the germline V gene, CDR1 is SGHDT and CDR2 is YYEEEE. CDR3 length equals 12 residues. CDR3 nucleotides: TGTGCCAGCAGCTCCCGGCCGCAGGGAGCTTTCTTT. This gives the protein CASSSRPQGAFF.

There are a few counts of this clonotype. The rearrangement uses TRBV25-1 and TRBJ2-1; 9 nucleotides agree with TRBD1. Germline CDR1 reads MGHDK; CDR2 reads SYGVNS. The CDR3 sequence is 15 residues long. V lost 4 bases and J lost 8; bases outside the gene matches: 9. The CDR3 DNA reads TGTGCCAGCAGTGGGGCTGGGACAGGGTTCGATGAGCAGTTCTTC. This sequence encodes CASSGAGTGFDEQFF.

There are a few counts of this clonotype. The V call is TRBV5-1, the J call TRBJ1-1, with D maybe TRBD1 (6 bases). This CDR3 has 18 residues. V was pared by 0 bases and J by 0 bases, with 18 bases between. Germline CDR1 reads SGHRS; CDR2 reads YFSETQ. The CDR3 sequence: CASSLGRGGWAMNTEAFF. In nucleotides, the CDR3 is TGCGCCAGCAGCTTGGGCAGGGGAGGCTGGGCCATGAACACTGAAGCTTTCTTT.

The V and J genes are TRBV12-3 or TRBV12-4 and TRBJ2-7; no clear D. The CDR3 totals 14 residues. Trimming removed 3 bases at V and 1 base at J, with 10 bases between. Written as DNA, the CDR3 is TGTGCCAGCAGTTTCGGGCTCGTTTCCTACGAGCAGTACGTC. Residues: CASSFGLVSYEQYV.

J is TRBJ1-2 and V is TRBV11-1, with 9 bases aligning to TRBD1. Germline values: CDR1 SGHAT, CDR2 FQDESV (reference sequence). This CDR3 has 14 residues. V lost 4 bases, J lost 7 bases, and 7 bases stayed unmatched. CDR3 bases: TGTGCCAGCAGCTCCCGGACAGGGGTCGGTGGCTACACCTTC. Translated, it gives CASSSRTGVGGYTF. Filled out from reference TRBV11-1 and TRBJ1-2, the complete variable domain reads EAEVAQSPRYKITEKSQAVAFWCDPISGHATLYWYRQILGQGPELLVQFQDESVVDDSQLPKDRFSAERLKGVDSTLKIQPAELGDSAMYLCASSSRTGVGGYTFGSGTRLTVV.

This clonotype showed up many times. This rearrangement joins TRBV28 to TRBJ2-2, with TRBD1 matching over 10 bases. The CDR3 is 17 residues long. Germline CDR1 reads MDHEN; CDR2 reads SYDVKM. Germline trimming cut 5 bases from V and 6 bases from J; bases unmatched to any gene: 12. CDR3 in amino acids: CASSTFSGTGVPGELFF. CDR3 bases: TGTGCCAGCAGTACGTTTTCCGGGACAGGGGTCCCCGGGGAGCTGTTTTTT.

This clonotype was counted between two and nine times. The chain combines TRBV20-1 with TRBJ2-3; possibly TRBD1 or TRBD2 for D (5 bases each). V lost 5 bases and J lost 2, with 17 bases in between. The CDR3 consists of 15 residues. Germline-derived CDR1 and CDR2 are DFQATT and SNEGSKA (reference sequence). CDR3 residues: CSARSEGSYTDTQYF. CDR3 in DNA: TGCAGTGCTCGGAGCGAGGGGAGTTACACAGATACGCAGTATTTT.

The V call is TRBV11-2, the J call TRBJ2-3; 7 positions match TRBD1. Germline lookup yields CDR1 SGHAT and CDR2 FQNNGV. CDR3 size: 15 residues. With V trimmed by 1 base and J by 3 bases, 4 bases remained unmatched. CDR3 protein: CASSLAGQMTDTQYF. CDR3 in DNA: TGTGCCAGCAGCTTAGCGGGACAGATGACAGATACGCAGTATTTT.

Comment on this clonotype: Sequence at one end of the junction differs from germline and may be a read error. The rearrangement uses TRBV5-1 and TRBJ2-1, with TRBD2 matching over 15 bases. The CDR3 is made up of 13 amino acids. Germline CDR1 reads SGHRS; CDR2 reads YFSETQ. DNA of the CDR3: TGCGCCAGCAGCTCCGGGACTAGCGGGAGGCCGCACTTC. Its protein is CASSSGTSGRPHF.

The gene calls are TRBV7-9 and TRBJ2-3, with TRBD2 matching over 8 bases. The J segment lost 2 bases and the V segment lost 2 bases, leaving 6 bases of the junction unmatched. This CDR3 is built from 16 residues. Germline V lookup: CDR1 SEHNR, CDR2 FQNEAQ (reference sequence). The CDR3 loop is CASSLPSGRNTDTQYF. The DNA of the CDR3 is TGTGCCAGCAGCTTACCGAGCGGGAGAAACACAGATACGCAGTATTTT.

J is TRBJ2-3 and V is TRBV24-1; TRBD2 matches 7 bases. The CDR3 length is 16 residues. Germline V gene lookup returns CDR1 KGHDR and CDR2 SFDVKD. V shed 7 bases, J shed 4 bases, and the junction held 13 bases outside the gene matches. This CDR3 is CATSFSRGRGADTQYF. In DNA form, the CDR3 reads TGTGCCACCAGCTTCTCTCGCGGGAGAGGGGCAGATACGCAGTATTTT.

The chain couples TRBV7-2 to TRBJ2-3; D unclear. Per the germline V gene, CDR1 is SGHTA and CDR2 is FQGNSA. The V end was cut by 3 bases, the J end by 3 bases, with 13 bases between. The CDR3 consists of 15 residues. CDR3 protein: CASSLNVPETDTQYF. CDR3 nucleotide sequence: TGTGCCAGCAGCTTGAACGTCCCCGAAACAGATACGCAGTATTTT.

There are many counts of this clonotype. V gene TRBV11-2 combines with J gene TRBJ1-3; D is possibly TRBD1 (5 bases). Germline V gene data show CDR1 as SGHAT and CDR2 as FQNNGV. V was shortened by 0 bases and J by 2 bases, with 17 bases between the two germline ends. This CDR3 comprises 18 residues. The CDR3 DNA follows: TGTGCCAGCAGCTTAGATCTCGCAGGGAAACCAACTGGAAACACCATATATTTT. Translation gives CASSLDLAGKPTGNTIYF.

In this sample, this clonotype turned up many times. The CDR3 bases are TGTGCCAGCAGCCACAGGATGGTAGGACCCACCGGGGAGCTGTTTTTT. This translates into CASSHRMVGPTGELFF. The chain carries TRBV12-3 or TRBV12-4 and TRBJ2-2, with a possible D match to TRBD1 (5 bases). The germline V and J ends were trimmed by 6 bases and 4 bases, with 18 bases remaining between them. This CDR3 comprises 16 residues.

This rearrangement joins TRBV29-1 to TRBJ2-4; D not certain. Germline V gene data show CDR1 as SQVTM and CDR2 as ANQGSEA. The CDR3 is 12 amino acids. V was shortened by 2 bases and J by 4 bases, with 6 bases between the two germline ends. CDR3 bases: TGCAGCGTTGAATTGAGAAAAAACATTCAGTACTTC. Protein: CSVELRKNIQYF.

V usage is TRBV7-9 and J usage is TRBJ1-4; no clear D gene. This CDR3 contains 17 residues. Trimming left V 5 bases short and J 0 bases short, with 16 bases between. CDR1 and CDR2 from the germline V gene are SEHNR and FQNEAQ (reference sequence). The CDR3 nucleotides read TGTGCCAGCAGCACCCGCCGGAGACATGCAACTAATGAAAAACTGTTTTTT. Residues: CASSTRRRHATNEKLFF.